Sequencing of this T cell receptor (beta chain) was carried out in a study of blood T cell repertoires in COVID-19. Study-level information: Researchers got acute and convalescent COVID-19 samples from the United States, Italy and Spain. The cDNA or gDNA used as material had been derived from T cells, B-cell-depleted T cells, or PBMCs.

Seattle enrolled patients during active infection and tracked them longitudinally. Sequencing was performed with immunoSEQ multiplex PCR; in TCRdb, only in-frame clones are kept and a portion is missing. The sample lists about 180,000 clones, around 86% occurring once. CDR3 length: 12 amino acids. V gave up 5 bases and J gave up 7 bases; unmatched junction bases: 3. Germline CDR1 and CDR2: MDHEN and SYDVKM. The V gene is TRBV28, the J gene TRBJ1-1; 8 nucleotides agree with TRBD1. What was sequenced was peripheral blood. The TCR originated in a woman aged 70-85 years with COVID-19, enrolled during active disease. CDR3 DNA: TGTGCCAGCAGTGGACAGGGAGGTGAAGCTTTCTTT. Translated, it gives CASSGQGGEAFF.